This T cell receptor beta chain was captured by sequencing in a study of T cells after yellow fever vaccination. Germline V gives CDR1 SQVTM, CDR2 ANQGSEA. V was pared by 2 bases and J by 0 bases, with 7 bases of the junction left unmatched. The CDR3 has 17 amino acids. TCRdb processed the 5' RACE reads anew with MiXCR; each CDR3 protein has one entry. The table shows a few hundred thousand distinct CDR3 sequences, with 8.7% occurring only once. This TCR came from a man aged 18 to 35 who received the YFV17D yellow fever vaccine. This chain links TRBV29-1 with TRBJ2-1, with 10 bases lining up with TRBD2. The sample here was PBMCs, taken on the day of the first yellow fever vaccination. In nucleotides, the CDR3 is TGCAGCGTTGAACTGCTAGCGGGGGTAAACTCCTACAATGAGCAGTTCTTC. Amino acids: CSVELLAGVNSYNEQFF.